This T cell receptor (beta chain) was identified during a study of blood T cell repertoires in COVID-19. Overall study context: T cells, B-cell-depleted T cells, or PBMCs provided the cDNA or gDNA that served as material.

Authors' analysis steps: Amplification from reference gene primers served as the basis for estimated nucleated cell counts. The repertoire was sequenced with immunoSEQ multiplex PCR; TCRdb's copy has only in-frame clones and lacks some. V and J calls and clone size are given by that table; D and trimming were obtained from the DNA. Counted here are more than 95,000 clones, roughly 85% occurring once; the ten biggest clones make up about 25%. This CDR3 region has 15 residues. The germline CDR1 and CDR2 sequences are LNHDA and SQIVND (reference sequence). Between the trimmed V and J ends, which lost 5 bases and 0 bases, there was a span of 11 bases.

The source of this sequence is a human donor in a cohort sampled during active COVID-19. Sequencing was carried out using peripheral blood. The chain employs TRBV19 and TRBJ1-5; D is perhaps TRBD1 (5 bases). CDR3 bases: TGTGCCAGTAGTCCCGGGGGATATAGCAATCAGCCCCAGCATTTT. Translation: CASSPGGYSNQPQHF.